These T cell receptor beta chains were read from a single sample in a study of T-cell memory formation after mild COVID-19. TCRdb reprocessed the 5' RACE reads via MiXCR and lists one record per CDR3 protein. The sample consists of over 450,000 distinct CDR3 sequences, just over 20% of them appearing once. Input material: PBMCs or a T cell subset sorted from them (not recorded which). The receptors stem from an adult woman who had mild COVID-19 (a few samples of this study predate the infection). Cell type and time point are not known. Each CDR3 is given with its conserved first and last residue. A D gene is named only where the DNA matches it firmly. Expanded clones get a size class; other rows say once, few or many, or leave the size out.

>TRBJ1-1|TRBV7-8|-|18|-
TGTGCCAGCAGCTTAGGTTTCAGTGGTCAACCCATGAACACTGAAGCTTTCTTT
CASSLGFSGQPMNTEAFF
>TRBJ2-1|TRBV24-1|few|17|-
TGTGCCACCAGTGATTGGGCCAGTGGAAATGGAAACAATGAGCAGTTCTTC
CATSDWASGNGNNEQFF
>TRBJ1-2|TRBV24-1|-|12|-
TGTGCCACCAGTGATGAAAGCCTTGGCTACACCTTC
CATSDESLGYTF
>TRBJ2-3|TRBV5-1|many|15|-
TGCGCCAGCAGCTCGGAACGGACTAGCACAGATACGCAGTATTTT
CASSSERTSTDTQYF
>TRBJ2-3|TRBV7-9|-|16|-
TGTGCCAGCAGCAGGGGGACGGGCTCTAGCACAGATACGCAGTATTTT
CASSRGTGSSTDTQYF
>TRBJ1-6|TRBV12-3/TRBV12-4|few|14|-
TGTGCCAGCAGTTTAGTCCTGTATAATTCACCCCTCCACTTT
CASSLVLYNSPLHF
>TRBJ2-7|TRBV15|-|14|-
TGTGCCACCAAAGACAGCGACATTCCCTACGAGCAGTACTTC
CATKDSDIPYEQYF
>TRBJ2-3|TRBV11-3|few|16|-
TGTGCCAGCAGCTTAGAAATGGTCCGAAGCACAGATACGCAGTATTTT
CASSLEMVRSTDTQYF
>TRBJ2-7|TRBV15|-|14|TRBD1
TGTGCCACCAGCAGAGTGTATACAGGGGAGGAGCAGTACTTC
CATSRVYTGEEQYF
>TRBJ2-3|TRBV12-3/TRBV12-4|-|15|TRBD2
TGTGCCAGCAGTTTAGGCCTAGCGGGGTTGGGTACGCAGTATTTT
CASSLGLAGLGTQYF
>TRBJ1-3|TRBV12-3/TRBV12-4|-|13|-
TGTGCCAGCAGTTTTTCAGGGGTGGACACCATATATTTT
CASSFSGVDTIYF
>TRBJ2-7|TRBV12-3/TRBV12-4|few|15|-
TGTGCCAGCAGTTTTTCCCTGGACATAATGGGCGAGCAGTACTTC
CASSFSLDIMGEQYF
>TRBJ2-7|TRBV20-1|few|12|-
TGCAGTGCTAGGACGGACTCCTACGAGCAGTACTTC
CSARTDSYEQYF
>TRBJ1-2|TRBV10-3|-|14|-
TGTGCCATCAGTGAGTCTGGACAGACCTATGGCTACACCTTC
CAISESGQTYGYTF
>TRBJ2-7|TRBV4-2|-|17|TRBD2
TGTGCCAGCAGCCAAGATTTAGGGGCTAGCGGGAGGAACGAGCAGTACTTC
CASSQDLGASGRNEQYF
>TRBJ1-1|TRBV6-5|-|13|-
TGTGCCAGCAGTTACTCTTCGGGACGGGAAGCTTTCTTT
CASSYSSGREAFF
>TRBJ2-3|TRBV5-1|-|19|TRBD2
TGCGCCAGCAGCCCTTCTCCTACTAGCGGGGGGCTGAGCACAGATACGCAGTATTTT
CASSPSPTSGGLSTDTQYF
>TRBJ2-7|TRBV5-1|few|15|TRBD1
TGCGCCAGCAGCCCACAGGGGCTCGGGATCTACGAGCAGTACTTC
CASSPQGLGIYEQYF
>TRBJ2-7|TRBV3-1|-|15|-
TGTGCCAGCAGCCAGGCCGGGATTCCACTCCACGAGCAGTACTTC
CASSQAGIPLHEQYF
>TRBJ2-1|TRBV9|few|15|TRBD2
TGTGCCAGCGGACCGACTAGCGGGCTGACCAATGAGCAGTTCTTC
CASGPTSGLTNEQFF